The 31 T cell receptor beta chains below all came from one sample that was sequenced in a study of lymphopenia after photon versus proton radiotherapy. Produced via immunoSEQ multiplex PCR; TCRdb's table is partial and in-frame only. The data contain some 29,000 clones, around 81% of them singletons. Sample: peripheral blood, taken from a patient treated with photon-based radiotherapy. The receptors come from a man aged 45-65 years with gastric cancer.

The J gene is TRBJ2-7, the V gene TRBV21-1. TRBV21-1 is termed a pseudogene. The CDR3 extends over 13 amino acids. Written as DNA, the CDR3 is TGTGCCAGCAGCAACATCGGGACCTACGAGCAGTACGTC. It is translated as CASSNIGTYEQYV.

This chain links TRBV19 with TRBJ1-1; D is unclear. Germline CDR1 reads LNHDA; CDR2 reads SQIVND (reference sequence). Trimming shortened V by 7 bases and J by 6 bases, and 18 bases separated the two germline ends. CDR3 length: 14 residues. The CDR3 reads CASIWRVDGPEAFF. Here the CDR3 DNA reads TGTGCCAGTATATGGAGGGTGGATGGCCCTGAAGCTTTCTTT.

The V and J genes are TRBV2 and TRBJ2-3; D gene unclear. This CDR3 region has 14 residues. From germline, CDR1 is SNHLY and CDR2 FYNNEI. Trimming took 7 bases from V and 1 from J, leaving 12 bases between them. CDR3: CASKMASGTDTQYF. The CDR3 DNA reads as TGTGCCAGCAAGATGGCTAGTGGCACAGATACGCAGTATTTT.

This clone was counted a single time. The V gene is TRBV11-2, the J gene TRBJ2-2; 10 bases line up with TRBD2. V was clipped by 1 base and J by 6 bases; unmatched bases: 5. The CDR3 is made up of 16 amino acids. From germline, CDR1 is SGHAT and CDR2 FQNNGV. As DNA, the CDR3 is TGTGCCAGCAGCTTAGGGAGAGGGACTAGCGCCGGGGAGCTGTTTTTT. It encodes CASSLGRGTSAGELFF.

This clone came up a few times. This sequence joins TRBV2 and TRBJ1-5, with D perhaps TRBD1 (5 bases). From germline, CDR1 is SNHLY and CDR2 FYNNEI. V was pared by 6 bases and J by 4 bases, with 16 bases between. The CDR3 is 15 amino acids. CDR3 nucleotide sequence: TGTGCCAGCAGCCCGCGGGACGGAACGAATCAGCCCCAGCATTTT. Translating gives CASSPRDGTNQPQHF.

The gene calls are TRBV7-8 and TRBJ2-3; 10 bases are shared with TRBD2. There are 16 residues in the CDR3. Germline lookup yields CDR1 SGHVS and CDR2 FQNEAQ. The junction had 4 bases not matched to a gene; V was cut back by 2 bases and J by 2 bases. The CDR3, as DNA: TGTGCCAGCAGCTTATGGACTAGCGGATTCACAGATACGCAGTATTTT. Its protein product is CASSLWTSGFTDTQYF. The variable domain in full, completed from reference TRBV7-8 and TRBJ2-3, reads GAGVSQSPRYKVAKRGQDVALRCDPISGHVSLFWYQQALGQGPEFLTYFQNEAQLDKSGLPSDRFFAERPEGSVSTLKIQRTQQEDSAVYLCASSLWTSGFTDTQYFGPGTRLTVL.

The gene calls are TRBV7-9 and TRBJ1-2; D not certain. Germline V CDR1 and CDR2: SEHNR, FQNEAQ (reference sequence). V was cut by 5 bases and J by 8 bases, with 9 bases left in between. This CDR3 has 11 residues. CDR3 sequence reads: CASSPRYGYTF. The DNA of the CDR3 is TGTGCCAGCAGCCCCCGTTACGGCTACACCTTC.

This chain joins TRBV2 and TRBJ1-4, with a tentative D call TRBD1 (5 bases). Trimming stripped 8 bases from V and 8 bases from J, with 15 bases between. This CDR3 spans 13 amino acids. The V gene's germline CDR1 is SNHLY and CDR2 FYNNEI. CDR3 nucleotides: TGTGCCAGCCTCAGGTCCCCAGGGGAAAAACTGTTTTTT. It codes for CASLRSPGEKLFF.

This chain links TRBV6-5 with TRBJ2-4, with a weak D call TRBD1 (5 bases). Per germline, CDR1 MNHEY and CDR2 SVGAGI. The CDR3 extends over 13 amino acids. V dropped 2 bases and J dropped 7 bases, with 9 bases sitting between them. CDR3 sequence reads: CASSYLDSNIQYF. The CDR3 nucleotides are TGTGCCAGCAGTTACCTAGACAGTAACATTCAGTACTTC.

This sequence joins TRBV6-1 and TRBJ1-2; 11 nucleotides agree with TRBD1. This CDR3 spans 12 amino acids. Germline loops: CDR1 MNHNS, CDR2 SASEGT. The V and J ends lost 6 bases and 8 bases, in that order; junction bases with no gene match: 2. The CDR3 DNA reads as TGTGCCAGCAGGGACAGGGGGCGAGGCTACACCTTC. Its protein is CASRDRGRGYTF.

The rearrangement links TRBV7-3 to TRBJ2-5; D could derive from TRBD1 or TRBD2 (6 bases each). Germline CDR1 reads SGHTA; CDR2 reads FQGTGA. Trimming cost V 4 bases and J 5 bases, with 11 bases left between them. This CDR3 spans 13 amino acids. CDR3 protein: CASSSQGGETQYF. For the CDR3, the DNA is TGTGCCAGCAGCTCCCAAGGGGGGGAGACCCAGTACTTC.

The chain couples TRBV7-4 to TRBJ1-3; TRBD1 might be the D (5 bases). The CDR3 extends over 15 amino acids. CDR1 and CDR2 (germline): SGHVT, SQSDAQ. The V end was cut by 1 base, the J end by 3 bases, with 10 bases between. The CDR3 region is CASSLDEGDGNTIYF. The CDR3 DNA sequence: TGTGCCAGCAGCTTAGACGAAGGGGATGGAAACACCATATATTTT.

The J gene is TRBJ2-2, the V gene TRBV28; possibly TRBD1 or TRBD2 for D (6 bases each). From germline, CDR1 is MDHEN and CDR2 SYDVKM. The CDR3 length is 15 residues. With 5 bases removed from V and 4 bases from J, the gap between germline ends came to 14 bases. The DNA for the CDR3 is TGTGCCAGCAGTCTCGGGGGCGCGGGCACCGGGGAGCTGTTTTTT. The encoded protein is CASSLGGAGTGELFF.

CDR3 bases: TGTGCCAGTAGTGCTACAGGAATCTCTGGGGCCAACGTCCTGACTTTC. Amino acids: CASSATGISGANVLTF. The chain carries TRBV19 and TRBJ2-6, with D maybe TRBD1 (5 bases). Germline V gene lookup returns CDR1 LNHDA and CDR2 SQIVND (reference sequence). The CDR3 contains 16 residues. The V and J ends lost 5 bases and 0 bases respectively, with 11 bases between them.

The chain combines TRBV19 with TRBJ2-3, with D possibly being TRBD1 (5 bases). Germline values: CDR1 LNHDA, CDR2 SQIVND (reference sequence). V gave up 3 bases and J gave up 4 bases, with 14 bases separating them. CDR3 length: 15 residues. The CDR3 region has the DNA TGTGCCAGTAGTATGAAGACAGCCAAGGCAGATACGCAGTATTTT. This gives the protein CASSMKTAKADTQYF.

This sequence joins TRBV28 and TRBJ1-2, with D possibly being TRBD1 (5 bases). This CDR3 is built from 12 residues. V was trimmed by 7 bases and J by 8 bases, leaving 14 bases between them. The germline V gene encodes CDR1 MDHEN and CDR2 SYDVKM. The CDR3 DNA follows: TGTGCCAGCACAGGGTTGGTGAGGGGCTACACCTTC. It yields the protein CASTGLVRGYTF.

The rearrangement joins TRBV7-6 to TRBJ2-1, with D possibly being TRBD2 (6 bases). The germline gives CDR1 SGHVS, CDR2 FNYEAQ. The CDR3 is made up of 13 amino acids. V was pared by 4 bases and J by 15 bases, with 19 bases between. The CDR3 sequence is CASSYPGGVELFF. The CDR3 nucleotides read TGTGCCAGCAGCTACCCCGGAGGGGTCGAACTGTTCTTC. The full variable domain, rest sourced from reference TRBV7-6 and TRBJ2-1, is GAGVSQSPRYKVTKRGQDVALRCDPISGHVSLYWYRQALGQGPEFLTYFNYEAQQDKSGLPNDRFSAERPEGSISTLTIQRTEQRDSAMYRCASSYPGGVELFFGPGTRLTVL.

The V gene is TRBV2, the J gene TRBJ2-3, with D perhaps matching TRBD2 (5 bases). The germline CDR1 and CDR2 sequences are SNHLY and FYNNEI. Trimming cost V 8 bases and J 0 bases, with 15 bases left between them. The CDR3 has 15 amino acids. CDR3 in DNA: TGTGCCAGCTCTACACCTAGCTGGAGCACAGATACGCAGTATTTT. It encodes CASSTPSWSTDTQYF.

The chain couples TRBV5-3 to TRBJ2-5, with TRBD2 matching over 8 bases. TRBV5-3 is annotated as an ORF whose role is uncertain. V lost 1 base and J lost 4; bases outside the gene matches: 3. This CDR3 spans 14 amino acids. The CDR3 DNA is TGTGCCAGAAGCTTGCGGGGGGGGCGAGAGACCCAGTACTTC. It is translated as CARSLRGGRETQYF.

This chain joins TRBV27 and TRBJ2-3; possible D gene TRBD1, 5 bases. In germline, CDR1 is MNHEY, CDR2 SMNVEV (reference sequence). This CDR3 comprises 14 residues. V was cut by 2 bases and J by 4 bases, with 10 bases left in between. CDR3 residues: CASSLGRVPDTQYF. CDR3 coding DNA: TGTGCCAGCAGTTTAGGCAGGGTCCCAGATACGCAGTATTTT.

V is TRBV7-8 and J is TRBJ2-2; D not certain. CDR3 length: 13 amino acids. Germline V gene data show CDR1 as SGHVS and CDR2 as FQNEAQ. Between the trimmed V and J ends, which lost 5 bases and 8 bases, there was a span of 12 bases. As DNA, the CDR3 is TGTGCCAGCAGCCCCGCCTGGACGGGGGAGCTGTTTTTT. It translates to CASSPAWTGELFF.

The gene calls are TRBV29-1 and TRBJ1-2, with a tentative D call TRBD1 (6 bases). With 4 bases removed from V and 5 bases from J, the gap between germline ends came to 14 bases. Looked up from germline, CDR1 is SQVTM and CDR2 is ANQGSEA. The CDR3 contains 13 residues. CDR3 sequence reads: CSVGSGVSYGYTF. The CDR3 nucleotides read TGCAGCGTTGGGTCAGGGGTATCGTATGGCTACACCTTC.

This chain links TRBV10-3 with TRBJ2-7; perhaps TRBD2 as D (5 bases). CDR1 is ENHRY, CDR2 SYGVKD, per germline. The CDR3 runs to 14 residues. Trimming removed 3 bases from V and 4 bases from J, with 13 bases in between. The CDR3 region has the DNA TGTGCCATCAGTGACCCCCGGGAATCGTACGAGCAGTACTTC. Protein product: CAISDPRESYEQYF.

The CDR3 coding sequence is TGTGCCAGCTCACCGTTCAGGGACGGAGAAGCTTTCTTT. This translates into CASSPFRDGEAFF. The V gene is TRBV18, the J gene TRBJ1-1; perhaps TRBD1 as D (5 bases). The CDR3 totals 13 residues. Germline V gene data show CDR1 as KGHSH and CDR2 as LQKENI. Deletions cut 3 bases from V and 8 bases from J, with 13 bases between.

The chain is built from TRBV6-1 and TRBJ1-2; 7 bases match TRBD1. There are 14 residues in the CDR3. Trimming cost V 6 bases and J 5 bases; bases outside gene matches: 9. The germline V gene encodes CDR1 MNHNS and CDR2 SASEGT. The CDR3 loop reads CASRADRPPYGYTF. Here the CDR3 DNA reads TGTGCCAGCAGAGCGGACAGGCCCCCGTATGGCTACACCTTC.

The chain links TRBV18 to TRBJ1-2; TRBD1 matches 10 bases. The V and J ends lost 2 bases and 4 bases, in that order; junction bases with no gene match: 10. CDR1 is KGHSH, CDR2 LQKENI, per germline. This CDR3 region has 17 residues. For the CDR3, the DNA is TGTGCCAGCTCACCAGAGACAGGGGGCTCTAAAAGCTATGGCTACACCTTC. Its translation is CASSPETGGSKSYGYTF.

J is TRBJ2-3 and V is TRBV6-5; D possibly corresponds to TRBD1 (5 bases). Trimming took off 5 bases at V and 2 bases at J, with 14 bases between the two ends. This CDR3 is built from 15 residues. Germline V CDR1 and CDR2: MNHEY, SVGAGI. The CDR3 DNA reads TGTGCCAGCAGTGCAGGGTTAGGGCCCACAGATACGCAGTATTTT. Residues: CASSAGLGPTDTQYF.

The gene calls are TRBV11-2 and TRBJ2-7; TRBD2 matches at 9 bases. This CDR3 has 17 amino acids. The V gene end was trimmed by 0 bases and the J gene end by 3 bases; junction bases not matched to a gene: 9. Germline CDR1 and CDR2: SGHAT and FQNNGV. The CDR3 region has the DNA TGTGCCAGCAGCTTAGAGTTGTGCGCTAGCGGGGACTACGAGCAGTACTTC. This gives the protein CASSLELCASGDYEQYF.

This chain links TRBV29-1 with TRBJ1-2; D is ambiguous. V was pared by 7 bases and J by 4 bases, with 13 bases between. This CDR3 has 12 amino acids. The V gene's germline CDR1 is SQVTM and CDR2 ANQGSEA. CDR3 region: CSAEASGYGYTF. The CDR3 DNA follows: TGCAGCGCCGAGGCCAGCGGCTATGGCTACACCTTC.

The J gene is TRBJ1-1, the V gene TRBV6-1; no clear D. There are 13 residues in the CDR3. Germline-derived CDR1 and CDR2 are MNHNS and SASEGT. The V gene lost 2 bases and the J gene lost 6 bases, with 10 bases spanning the gap. The CDR3 nucleotides read TGTGCCAGCAGTGAAAGACAATCGGCTGAAGCTTTCTTT. Translating gives CASSERQSAEAFF.

This chain joins TRBV5-1 and TRBJ2-2; D is unresolved. Trimming removed 0 bases at V and 1 base at J, with 7 bases between. The germline V gene encodes CDR1 SGHRS and CDR2 YFSETQ. The CDR3 has 15 residues. CDR3 nucleotides: TGCGCCAGCAGCTTGGTATCCCTGAACACCGGGGAGCTGTTTTTT. Its translation: CASSLVSLNTGELFF. Full variable domain (missing parts from reference TRBV5-1 and TRBJ2-2): KAGVTQTPRYLIKTRGQQVTLSCSPISGHRSVSWYQQTPGQGLQFLFEYFSETQRNKGNFPGRFSGRQFSNSRSEMNVSTLELGDSALYLCASSLVSLNTGELFFGEGSRLTVL.